A single sample is the source of the 32 T cell receptor beta chains below, sequenced in a study of CD8 T cells in Susac syndrome. Reverse transcription of about 0.45 to 1 ug RNA was performed with random hexamers. TCRdb re-called the immunoSEQ multiplex PCR reads with MiXCR, one entry per CDR3 protein. Among some 160,000 distinct CDR3 sequences, around 96% were seen once, and the ten largest hold 0.15% to 0.2%. The source material was CD8+ T cells from PBMCs. The source is a human donor with multiple sclerosis.

V and J are TRBV24-1 and TRBJ2-3, with no clear D. The CDR3 has 13 amino acids. V was trimmed by 0 bases and J by 6 bases, leaving 6 bases between them. Germline loops: CDR1 KGHDR, CDR2 SFDVKD. For the CDR3, the DNA is TGTGCCACCAGTGATTTGATGTGCGATACGCAGTATTTT. Translating gives CATSDLMCDTQYF.

This sequence joins TRBV4-1 and TRBJ1-5; the D is unclear. Germline CDR1 is MGHRA and CDR2 is YSYEKL. The CDR3 is 14 amino acids. V was clipped by 6 bases and J by 5 bases, with 14 bases between them. CDR3 DNA: TGCGCCAGCAGGATAAGGCACGGGGATCAGCCCCAGCATTTT. Translation gives CASRIRHGDQPQHF.

The V gene is TRBV14, the J gene TRBJ2-7; TRBD2 is a possible D gene (5 bases). V was shortened by 5 bases and J by 3 bases, with 14 bases between the two germline ends. The CDR3 spans 14 residues. Germline CDR1 SGHDN, CDR2 FVKESK. For the CDR3, the DNA is TGTGCCAGCAGCTTTGCTAGCATCCGCTACGAGCAGTACTTC. Translating gives CASSFASIRYEQYF.

The chain links TRBV2 to TRBJ1-5; D remains unclear. Trimming pared 10 bases from V and 5 bases from J, leaving 3 bases between. The CDR3 length is 9 residues. Germline V lookup: CDR1 SNHLY, CDR2 FYNNEI. The CDR3 loop is CAMDQPQHF. The CDR3 nucleotides read TGTGCCATGGATCAGCCCCAGCATTTT.

The chain combines TRBV20-1 with TRBJ1-2; D call uncertain. The V gene lost 0 bases and the J gene lost 0 bases, with 11 bases spanning the gap. In germline, CDR1 is DFQATT, CDR2 SNEGSKA (reference sequence). CDR3 size: 15 residues. CDR3 in amino acids: CSARERPLTNYGYTF. The CDR3 coding sequence is TGCAGTGCTAGAGAACGCCCCCTGACTAACTATGGCTACACCTTC.

The table lists this clonotype with a count of one. The chain employs TRBV7-9 and TRBJ2-7; D might be TRBD2 (5 bases). V was cut by 5 bases and J by 4 bases, with 18 bases left in between. This CDR3 is 15 amino acids long. Germline values: CDR1 SEHNR, CDR2 FQNEAQ (reference sequence). Here the CDR3 DNA reads TGTGCCAGCAGCAACGGGATTGGTAGGAGGTACGAGCAGTACTTC. It encodes CASSNGIGRRYEQYF.

This chain uses TRBV24-1 with TRBJ2-7; D is perhaps TRBD1 (6 bases). The CDR3 sequence is 14 residues long. V was pared by 6 bases and J by 2 bases, with 13 bases between. The germline V gene has CDR1 KGHDR and CDR2 SFDVKD. The CDR3 region is CATSPGQPPYEQYF. The CDR3 coding sequence is TGTGCCACCAGTCCGGGACAACCTCCCTACGAGCAGTACTTC.

The V and J genes are TRBV7-8 and TRBJ1-1; 8 bases are shared with TRBD1. V dropped 7 bases and J dropped 5; count of bases not matched to a gene: 18. CDR3 size: 17 residues. Per the germline V gene, CDR1 is SGHVS and CDR2 is FQNEAQ. The chain's CDR3 is CASILMQTGAGWTEAFF. CDR3 coding DNA: TGTGCCAGCATTCTCATGCAGACAGGGGCCGGGTGGACTGAAGCTTTCTTT.

The gene calls are TRBV29-1 and TRBJ2-1; D may match TRBD1 or TRBD2 (5 bases each). The CDR3 has 10 amino acids. V was clipped by 3 bases and J by 8 bases, with 5 bases between them. The V gene's germline CDR1 is SQVTM and CDR2 ANQGSEA. The CDR3 spells CSVEGDEQFF. As DNA, the CDR3 is TGCAGCGTTGAGGGGGATGAGCAGTTCTTC.

V and J are TRBV30 and TRBJ2-5; TRBD2 might be the D (6 bases). Germline CDR1 reads GTSNPN; CDR2 reads SVGIG (reference sequence). The CDR3 extends over 13 amino acids. Trimming shortened V by 2 bases and J by 5 bases, and 12 bases separated the two germline ends. The CDR3 DNA reads TGTGCCTGGAGTCTACTAGCCACCGAGACCCAGTACTTC. As protein: CAWSLLATETQYF.

The chain carries TRBV4-1 and TRBJ2-5, with unresolved D. This CDR3 spans 14 amino acids. The V end was cut by 0 bases, the J end by 5 bases, with 10 bases between. From germline, CDR1 is MGHRA and CDR2 YSYEKL. In nucleotides, the CDR3 is TGCGCCAGCAGCCAAGAAGGTTTCGAGGAGACCCAGTACTTC. It specifies CASSQEGFEETQYF.

The V call is TRBV6-5, the J call TRBJ1-3; D is unclear. Germline lookup yields CDR1 MNHEY and CDR2 SVGAGI. V was cut by 8 bases and J by 6 bases, with 8 bases left in between. This CDR3 has 11 residues. The CDR3 coding sequence is TGTGCCAGCCTCCATTTAAACACCATATATTTT. Translated, it gives CASLHLNTIYF.

The chain employs TRBV13 and TRBJ2-2; no clear D. Trimming took 3 bases from V and 4 from J, leaving 3 bases between them. Germline values: CDR1 PRHDT, CDR2 FYEKMQ (reference sequence). The CDR3 length is 12 residues. The CDR3 sequence: CASSFGTGELFF. The CDR3 DNA follows: TGTGCCAGCAGCTTTGGCACCGGGGAGCTGTTTTTT.

The chain carries TRBV29-1 and TRBJ2-1, with D hard to call. The CDR3 totals 10 residues. Trimming pared 5 bases from V and 8 bases from J, leaving 7 bases between. Germline V gene lookup returns CDR1 SQVTM and CDR2 ANQGSEA. The DNA for the CDR3 is TGCAGCGTTTCCGCTGATGAGCAGTTCTTC. Its protein is CSVSADEQFF.

The gene calls are TRBV20-1 and TRBJ2-1, with TRBD1 matching 8 bases. With V trimmed by 6 bases and J by 9 bases, 13 bases remained unmatched. Germline lookup yields CDR1 DFQATT and CDR2 SNEGSKA (reference sequence). This CDR3 has 14 amino acids. The CDR3 protein is CSATLVTGASEQFF. CDR3 nucleotides: TGCAGTGCCACGCTTGTGACAGGGGCAAGTGAGCAGTTCTTC.

J is TRBJ2-1 and V is TRBV27, with 7 bases fitting TRBD2. Germline trimming cut 3 bases from V and 3 bases from J; bases unmatched to any gene: 5. The germline V gene encodes CDR1 MNHEY and CDR2 SMNVEV (reference sequence). The CDR3 has 15 amino acids. CDR3 sequence (DNA): TGTGCCAGCAGTTTTCCGGGACTAAGCTACAATGAGCAGTTCTTC. Amino acids: CASSFPGLSYNEQFF.

This chain uses TRBV11-2 with TRBJ2-1; D is ambiguous. V lost 5 bases and J 10 bases, leaving 6 bases between the germline ends. The CDR3 runs to 10 residues. Germline V gene sequence: CDR1 SGHAT, CDR2 FQNNGV. The CDR3 loop is CASSIGEQFF. DNA for the CDR3: TGTGCCAGCAGCATCGGGGAGCAGTTCTTC.

This sequence joins TRBV6-6 and TRBJ1-2, with D perhaps matching TRBD1 (5 bases). The length of the CDR3 is 14 residues. Germline CDR1 MNHNY, CDR2 SVGAGI (reference sequence). The germline V and J ends were trimmed by 0 bases and 8 bases, with 13 bases remaining between them. As DNA, the CDR3 is TGTGCCAGCAGTTACTCCCGCAGGGCGAGAGGCTACACCTTC. Translating it yields CASSYSRRARGYTF.

This clonotype was detected once. This chain joins TRBV20-1 and TRBJ1-5; a possible D gene is TRBD1 (5 bases). The V end was cut by 6 bases, the J end by 4 bases, with 16 bases between. The CDR3 has 14 residues. CDR1 and CDR2 from the germline V gene are DFQATT and SNEGSKA (reference sequence). The CDR3 DNA reads TGCAGTGCCCAACCCTGGGACCGAAATCAGCCCCAGCATTTT. Protein sequence: CSAQPWDRNQPQHF.

This clonotype was seen just once. The CDR3 DNA reads as TGTGCCAGCAGATCTTGGCTGGAAGACAATCAGCCCCAGCATTTT. Translation: CASRSWLEDNQPQHF. This chain uses TRBV2 with TRBJ1-5, with D unresolved. CDR3 length: 15 amino acids. CDR1 is SNHLY, CDR2 FYNNEI, per germline. Trimming took 6 bases from V and 3 from J, leaving 15 bases between them. Drawing the rest from reference TRBV2 and TRBJ1-5, the complete variable domain is EPEVTQTPSHQVTQMGQEVILRCVPISNHLYFYWYRQILGQKVEFLVSFYNNEISEKSEIFDDQFSVERPDGSNFTLKIRSTKLEDSAMYFCASRSWLEDNQPQHFGDGTRLSIL.

The J gene is TRBJ1-1, the V gene TRBV5-6, with D possibly being TRBD1 (5 bases). The germline CDR1 and CDR2 sequences are SGHDT and YYEEEE. V lost 2 bases and J lost 7, with 9 bases in between. The CDR3 runs to 12 residues. CDR3 DNA: TGTGCCAGCAGCTTTGGGACTATTGAAGCTTTCTTT. Encoded protein: CASSFGTIEAFF.

The chain is built from TRBV9 and TRBJ2-7; D unclear. Germline CDR1 is SGDLS and CDR2 is YYNGEE. The CDR3 covers 14 residues. The V end was cut by 0 bases, the J end by 3 bases, with 10 bases between. CDR3 amino acids: CASSVDYSSYEQYF. CDR3 coding DNA: TGTGCCAGCAGCGTAGATTACAGCAGCTACGAGCAGTACTTC.

The gene calls are TRBV7-9 and TRBJ2-1; D remains unclear. The CDR3 consists of 13 residues. CDR1 is SEHNR and CDR2 is FQNEAQ in the germline V gene (reference sequence). Trimming pared 1 base from V and 6 bases from J, leaving 7 bases between. The DNA of the CDR3 is TGTGCCAGCAGCTTAGGGACGATCAATGAGCAGTTCTTC. Amino acid sequence: CASSLGTINEQFF. Together with reference TRBV7-9 and TRBJ2-1, the CDR3 gives the full variable domain: DTGVSQNPRHKITKRGQNVTFRCDPISEHNRLYWYRQTLGQGPEFLTYFQNEAQLEKSRLLSDRFSAERPKGSFSTLEIQRTEQGDSAMYLCASSLGTINEQFFGPGTRLTVL.

The chain uses TRBV7-2 and TRBJ2-5, with D possibly being TRBD2 (6 bases). V shed 5 bases and J shed 0 bases, with 13 bases lying between them. CDR1 is SGHTA, CDR2 FQGNSA, per germline. The CDR3 consists of 15 residues. The CDR3 spells CASSRTWGDQETQYF. CDR3 in DNA: TGTGCCAGCAGCCGCACTTGGGGGGACCAAGAGACCCAGTACTTC. Based on the CDR3 plus reference TRBV7-2 and TRBJ2-5, the full variable domain is GAGVSQSPSNKVTEKGKDVELRCDPISGHTALYWYRQSLGQGLEFLIYFQGNSAPDKSGLPSDRFSAERTGGSVSTLTIQRTQQEDSAVYLCASSRTWGDQETQYFGPGTRLLVL.

The chain uses TRBV13 and TRBJ2-2, with TRBD2 matching 8 bases. V shed 0 bases, J shed 1 base, and the junction held 1 base outside the gene matches. CDR1 is PRHDT and CDR2 is FYEKMQ in the germline V gene (reference sequence). This CDR3 has 16 residues. The CDR3 spells CASSLGLAENTGELFF. Here the CDR3 DNA reads TGTGCCAGCAGCTTAGGACTAGCGGAGAACACCGGGGAGCTGTTTTTT.

This chain connects TRBV7-9 to TRBJ2-1, with 10 positions matching TRBD2. V dropped 1 base and J dropped 10; count of bases not matched to a gene: 7. Germline CDR1 and CDR2: SEHNR and FQNEAQ (reference sequence). The CDR3 consists of 15 residues. CDR3: CASSLGPSGSREQFF. The CDR3 region has the DNA TGTGCCAGCAGCTTAGGCCCTAGCGGGAGTAGGGAGCAGTTCTTC. Filled out from reference TRBV7-9 and TRBJ2-1, the complete variable domain reads DTGVSQNPRHKITKRGQNVTFRCDPISEHNRLYWYRQTLGQGPEFLTYFQNEAQLEKSRLLSDRFSAERPKGSFSTLEIQRTEQGDSAMYLCASSLGPSGSREQFFGPGTRLTVL.

The rearrangement uses TRBV19 and TRBJ1-5, with D uncertain. Germline V gives CDR1 LNHDA, CDR2 SQIVND (reference sequence). V was clipped by 4 bases and J by 5 bases, with 9 bases between them. The CDR3 extends over 13 amino acids. The CDR3 here is CASSSKLYQPQHF. CDR3 in DNA: TGTGCCAGTAGTAGCAAGTTATATCAGCCCCAGCATTTT.

The V gene is TRBV27, the J gene TRBJ2-7, with 8 bases identical to TRBD1. CDR3 length equals 14 residues. V gave up 8 bases and J gave up 2 bases; unmatched junction bases: 8. The germline CDR1 and CDR2 sequences are MNHEY and SMNVEV (reference sequence). CDR3 sequence (DNA): TGTGCCAGCGGAAGGACAGGGAGGCCCTACGAGCAGTACTTC. Its translation: CASGRTGRPYEQYF.

The chain uses TRBV2 and TRBJ1-5; 7 positions agree with TRBD1. The CDR3 spans 17 residues. J gave up 4 bases and V 2 bases, and 11 bases lay outside the gene matches. Germline CDR1 and CDR2: SNHLY and FYNNEI. CDR3 sequence reads: CASSESSGGIRNQPQHF. The CDR3 DNA sequence: TGTGCCAGCAGTGAATCATCAGGGGGTATCCGAAATCAGCCCCAGCATTTT.

The chain uses TRBV28 and TRBJ2-5, with 8 nucleotides matching TRBD1. V shed 10 bases and J 4 bases; nucleotides not matched to a gene: 8. The germline gives CDR1 MDHEN, CDR2 SYDVKM. This CDR3 is built from 13 residues. CDR3 amino acids: CATHDRGGETQYF. CDR3 nucleotide sequence: TGTGCCACCCACGACAGGGGAGGAGAGACCCAGTACTTC.

The CDR3 sequence: CASRAYAGTGNTEAFF. CDR3 DNA sequence: TGTGCCAGCAGGGCCTACGCCGGGACAGGGAACACTGAAGCTTTCTTT. The chain combines TRBV6-1 with TRBJ1-1; the match to TRBD1 covers 8 bases. Trimming took 6 bases from V and 1 from J; bases not matched to a gene: 10. CDR1 and CDR2 (germline): MNHNS, SASEGT. The CDR3 is made up of 16 amino acids.

This chain links TRBV20-1 with TRBJ2-5; maybe TRBD1 (6 bases). V lost 2 bases and J lost 1, with 14 bases in between. Germline V gene lookup returns CDR1 DFQATT and CDR2 SNEGSKA (reference sequence). The CDR3 has 15 amino acids. This CDR3 is CSARLSGQSQETQYF. The CDR3 region has the DNA TGCAGTGCTAGATTATCAGGACAGTCCCAAGAGACCCAGTACTTC.